The sequence of this T cell receptor beta chain was determined in a study of T cell responses to AZD1222 COVID-19 vaccine. Study conclusions and caveats: Two doses of AZD1222 preceded a rise in Spike-specific TCR breadth and depth. Females made up more of the donors, who were largely white British, and clonal diversity may have come out too low.

In germline, CDR1 is SGDLS, CDR2 YYNGEE. The V gene lost 0 bases and the J gene lost 5 bases, with 11 bases spanning the gap. The CDR3 spans 14 residues. Concerning this clone: Its target is unknown.

The analysis combined second doses at about 4 or about 12 weeks. Only in-frame clones appear in the TCRdb table, and some are missing; sequencing was by immunoSEQ multiplex PCR. Of approximately 140,000 clones listed, approximately 92% were seen once; the top ten hold 2.5% to 4%. The rearrangement uses TRBV9 and TRBJ2-5, with TRBD1 as a possible D gene (5 bases). The clonotype was recovered from an adult who received the AZD1222 COVID-19 vaccine. The material sequenced was peripheral blood, taken 28 days after the second AZD1222 dose. CDR3: CASSVDWGRETQYF. The CDR3 nucleotides read TGTGCCAGCAGCGTAGACTGGGGCCGGGAGACCCAGTACTTC.